This T cell receptor beta chain emerged from a study of control samples from healthy donors and cancer patients. The length of the CDR3 is 16 residues. CDR1 WNHNN and CDR2 SYGVQD come from the germline V gene (reference sequence). The V gene lost 6 bases and the J gene lost 2 bases, with 18 bases spanning the gap. Produced via immunoSEQ multiplex PCR; TCRdb's table is partial and in-frame only. The data hold about 71,000 clones, with roughly 91% observed a single time. The chain carries TRBV10-1 and TRBJ2-3; the D gene could be TRBD1 or TRBD2 (6 bases each). The sequenced sample consisted of PBMCs. This TCR was recovered from a man in his sixties with lung cancer. CDR3 sequence: CASRDPKGGPTDTQYF. The CDR3 nucleotides are TGCGCCAGCAGGGACCCTAAGGGGGGTCCCACAGATACGCAGTATTTT.